The rows below give T cell receptor beta chains drawn from one sample of a study of blood T cell repertoires in COVID-19. Method: immunoSEQ multiplex PCR; TCRdb's copy keeps in-frame clones and lacks some. The sample yields approximately 250,000 clones, about 89% seen once. The sample was peripheral blood. The receptors shown here come from a man aged 40-49 years with active or convalescent COVID-19. Each CDR3 is given without its conserved first and last residue.

CDR3 | J | V
ASSSWTGFNYGYT | TRBJ1-2 | TRBV5-6
ASSLDPRSHNEQF | TRBJ2-1 | TRBV7-2
ASRTGGADGYT | TRBJ1-2 | TRBV27
ASSPQGVSGAAKNIQY | TRBJ2-4 | TRBV27
ASSRGGGPRH | TRBJ1-5 | TRBV3-1/TRBV3-2
ASRPLGVIGELF | TRBJ2-2 | TRBV2
ASSDHREYGYT | TRBJ1-2 | TRBV7-9
ASSLGGQGQETQY | TRBJ2-5 | TRBV7-7
ATSDSYRVRGSGELF | TRBJ2-2 | TRBV24-1
ASSRGGAGNEKLF | TRBJ1-4 | TRBV7-9
ASSRQETQY | TRBJ2-5 | TRBV14
ASSSLAGGNTGELF | TRBJ2-2 | TRBV7-8
ASSRGQPTNTGELF | TRBJ2-2 | TRBV5-1
ASSPAPGLATHNEQF | TRBJ2-1 | TRBV7-9
SVDHQGNTEAF | TRBJ1-1 | TRBV29-1
ASSALGTGEKKLF | TRBJ1-4 | TRBV11-3
ASTGASYEQY | TRBJ2-7 | TRBV2
ASSHRTGGPRVEQF | TRBJ2-1 | TRBV2
ASRLGQANTEAF | TRBJ1-1 | TRBV2
ASSRPGGMTEAF | TRBJ1-1 | TRBV6-5
ASSRRAYEQY | TRBJ2-7 | TRBV3-1/TRBV3-2
ASSSSGTGHTDTQY | TRBJ2-3 | TRBV7-3